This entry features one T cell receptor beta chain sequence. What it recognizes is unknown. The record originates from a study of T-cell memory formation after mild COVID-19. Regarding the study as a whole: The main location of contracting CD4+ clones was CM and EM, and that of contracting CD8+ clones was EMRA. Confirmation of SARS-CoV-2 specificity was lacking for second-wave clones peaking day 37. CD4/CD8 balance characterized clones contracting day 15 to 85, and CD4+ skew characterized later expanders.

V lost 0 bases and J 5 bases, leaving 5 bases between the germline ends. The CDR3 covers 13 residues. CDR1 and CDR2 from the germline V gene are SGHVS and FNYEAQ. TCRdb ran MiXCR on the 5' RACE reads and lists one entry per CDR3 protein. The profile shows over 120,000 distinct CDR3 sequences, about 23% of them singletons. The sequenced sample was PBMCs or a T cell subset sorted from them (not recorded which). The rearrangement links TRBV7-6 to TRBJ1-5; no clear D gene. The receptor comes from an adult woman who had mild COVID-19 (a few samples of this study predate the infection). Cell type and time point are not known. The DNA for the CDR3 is TGTGCCAGCAGCTTAGCTTTTGATCAGCCCCAGCATTTT. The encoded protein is CASSLAFDQPQHF.